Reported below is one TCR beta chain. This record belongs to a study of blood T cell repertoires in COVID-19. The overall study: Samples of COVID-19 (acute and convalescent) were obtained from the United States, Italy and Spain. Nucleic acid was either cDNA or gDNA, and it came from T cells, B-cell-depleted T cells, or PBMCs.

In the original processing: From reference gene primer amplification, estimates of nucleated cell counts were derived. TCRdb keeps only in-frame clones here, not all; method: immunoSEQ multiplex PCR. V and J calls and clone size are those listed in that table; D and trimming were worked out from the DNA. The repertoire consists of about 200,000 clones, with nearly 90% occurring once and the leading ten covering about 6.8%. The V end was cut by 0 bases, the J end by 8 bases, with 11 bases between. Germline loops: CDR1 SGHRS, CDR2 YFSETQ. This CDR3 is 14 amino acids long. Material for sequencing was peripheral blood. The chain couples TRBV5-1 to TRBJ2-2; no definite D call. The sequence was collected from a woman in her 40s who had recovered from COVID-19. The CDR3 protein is CASSLELPSGELFF. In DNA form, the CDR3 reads TGCGCCAGCAGCTTGGAACTCCCTTCGGGGGAGCTGTTTTTT.